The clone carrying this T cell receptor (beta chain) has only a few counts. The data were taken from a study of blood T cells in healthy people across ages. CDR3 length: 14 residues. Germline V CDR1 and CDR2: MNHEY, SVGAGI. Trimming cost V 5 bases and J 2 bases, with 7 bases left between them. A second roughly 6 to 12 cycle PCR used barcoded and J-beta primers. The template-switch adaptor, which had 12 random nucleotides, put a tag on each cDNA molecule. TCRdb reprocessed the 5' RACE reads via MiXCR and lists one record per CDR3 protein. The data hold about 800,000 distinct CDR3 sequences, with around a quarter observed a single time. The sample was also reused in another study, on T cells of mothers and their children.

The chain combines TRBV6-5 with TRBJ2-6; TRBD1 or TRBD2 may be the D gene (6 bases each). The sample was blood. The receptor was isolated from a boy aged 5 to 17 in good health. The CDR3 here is CASSRGPGANVLTF. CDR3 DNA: TGTGCCAGCAGTCGGGGGCCTGGGGCCAACGTCCTGACTTTC.